A selection of T cell receptor beta chains follows, all from one sample in a study of cytomegalovirus exposure and HLA in healthy donors. The protocol was immunoSEQ multiplex PCR, while the TCRdb copy is restricted to in-frame clones and leaves out a portion. The data hold 150,000 to 200,000 clones, with 81% observed a single time. The sequencing input was PBMCs. These receptors originate from a man aged 18 to 30 in good health and CMV-seronegative. The conserved cysteine and the conserved F or W are not part of the CDR3 here. Only part of the rows carry a size: once, few, many, or a class if the clone is expanded.

clone_size	v_call	j_call	cdr3_aa
-	TRBV11-2	TRBJ1-2	ASRTRGQGGHGYT
once	TRBV7-9	TRBJ2-7	ASSPGLPRSEQY
-	TRBV5-1	TRBJ2-3	ASSLAALAGNTDTQY
-	TRBV5-6	TRBJ1-5	ASSFGGLPNQPQH
-	TRBV19	TRBJ2-3	ASSKLAALGDTQY
-	TRBV19	TRBJ1-6	ASGTGSGNSPLH
once	TRBV18	TRBJ2-3	ASSPLLDTQY
-	TRBV21-1	TRBJ1-5	ASSKAQGCNQPQH
-	TRBV11-3	TRBJ2-5	ASSLSLGTGEETQY
-	TRBV19	TRBJ2-2	ASRRTGDTGELF
-	TRBV27	TRBJ1-2	ASSLGGTGQLVNYGYT
-	TRBV9	TRBJ2-2	ASSVGSGGPLSTGELF
-	TRBV2	TRBJ2-1	ASKVQGSEYNEQF
-	TRBV19	TRBJ2-7	ASSTRQEPPYEQY
-	TRBV10-3	TRBJ2-7	AISGTGDYEQY
-	TRBV19	TRBJ1-2	ASSIQGAFVYGYT
few	TRBV19	TRBJ2-3	ASSIPEVGGPPDTQY
-	TRBV2	TRBJ2-5	ASSEPLRVAMGTQY
-	TRBV6-6	TRBJ2-1	ASSSLGNEQF
-	TRBV15	TRBJ1-1	ATSRVHGSAEAF
-	TRBV5-4	TRBJ1-5	ATRDRGGNQPQH
-	TRBV7-9	TRBJ1-1	ASSLGSDTEAF
-	TRBV7-2	TRBJ2-1	ASSSRGPSYYNEQF
-	TRBV4-3	TRBJ2-7	ASSQDRTGVYEQY
-	TRBV4-3	TRBJ2-3	ASSLSGRGSTDTQY
-	TRBV5-1	TRBJ2-3	ASSPGESTDTQY
-	TRBV9	TRBJ2-3	ASSVLGARTDTQY
-	TRBV9	TRBJ2-5	ASSPELAGGLETQY
-	TRBV5-4	TRBJ1-4	ASSLGTDSEKLF
-	TRBV19	TRBJ1-5	ASSLGTRHNQPQH
-	TRBV25-1	TRBJ1-2	ASSEHDGRPSNYGYT
-	TRBV7-2	TRBJ2-7	ASSLYGAGGSSYEQY
-	TRBV27	TRBJ1-3	ASSPGTGNTIY
few	TRBV6-5	TRBJ2-7	ASSYGQIYEQY
-	TRBV4-2	TRBJ2-1	ASSPQAGGNYNEQF
-	TRBV19	TRBJ2-4	ASSIVMGPSGSGDIQY
-	TRBV9	TRBJ2-3	ASSVVGQLDTQY
-	TRBV7-2	TRBJ2-7	ASSPTARQGQY
-	TRBV27	TRBJ1-1	ANSYRTGPAF
-	TRBV4-1	TRBJ1-4	ASSQPLQGAKTEKLF
once	TRBV10-3	TRBJ2-5	AISERGLAGGGAETQY
-	TRBV5-6	TRBJ1-2	ASSLGTGGAPQGYT
-	TRBV7-2	TRBJ2-3	ASSFALLATLEDTQY
once	TRBV15	TRBJ2-7	ATSRDREQGVYEQY
-	TRBV30	TRBJ2-1	AWRSKGANEQF
-	TRBV19	TRBJ2-2	ASLRSTRATGELF